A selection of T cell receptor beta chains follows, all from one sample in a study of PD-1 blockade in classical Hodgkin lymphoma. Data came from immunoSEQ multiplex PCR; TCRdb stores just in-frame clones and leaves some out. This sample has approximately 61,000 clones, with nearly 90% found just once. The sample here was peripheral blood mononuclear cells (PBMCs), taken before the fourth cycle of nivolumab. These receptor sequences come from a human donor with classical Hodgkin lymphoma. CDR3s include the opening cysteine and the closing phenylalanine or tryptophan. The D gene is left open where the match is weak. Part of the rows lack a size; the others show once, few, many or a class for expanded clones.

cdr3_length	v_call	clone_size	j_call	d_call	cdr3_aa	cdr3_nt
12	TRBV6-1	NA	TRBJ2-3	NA	CASASSAGSQYF	TGTGCCAGCGCCTCGTCGGCGGGGTCGCAGTATTTT
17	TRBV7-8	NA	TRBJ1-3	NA	CASSLLGQGHSGNTIYF	TGTGCCAGCAGCTTACTCGGCCAGGGCCACTCTGGAAACACCATATATTTT
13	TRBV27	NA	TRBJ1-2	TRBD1	CASSLQTGLGYTF	TGTGCCAGCAGTCTACAGACAGGGCTTGGCTACACCTTC
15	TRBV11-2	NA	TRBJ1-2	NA	CASSPTTGGSYGYTF	TGTGCCAGCAGCCCCACAACGGGGGGAAGCTATGGCTACACCTTC
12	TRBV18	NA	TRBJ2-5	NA	CASSLGEETQYF	TGTGCCAGCTCACTCGGCGAGGAGACCCAGTACTTC
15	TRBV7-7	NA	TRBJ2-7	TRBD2	CASSLASGGPYEQYF	TGTGCCAGCAGCTTAGCGAGCGGGGGGCCCTACGAGCAGTACTTC
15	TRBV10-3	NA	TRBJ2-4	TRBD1	CAPTRGLGAKNIQYF	TGTGCCCCCACGAGGGGGCTCGGAGCCAAAAACATTCAGTACTTC
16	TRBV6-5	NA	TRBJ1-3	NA	CASSSTGLRSGNTIYF	TGTGCCAGCAGTTCGACAGGACTCCGCTCTGGAAACACCATATATTTT
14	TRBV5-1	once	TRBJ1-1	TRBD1	CASSQGGRGTEAFF	TGCGCCAGCAGCCAAGGGGGCCGGGGTACTGAAGCTTTCTTT
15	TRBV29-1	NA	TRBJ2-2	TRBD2	CSVEWRGGPGGELFF	TGCAGCGTTGAGTGGCGGGGGGGCCCCGGCGGGGAGCTGTTTTTT
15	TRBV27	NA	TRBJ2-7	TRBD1	CASTKTGLGIYEQYF	TGTGCCAGCACGAAGACAGGGTTGGGGATTTACGAGCAGTACTTC
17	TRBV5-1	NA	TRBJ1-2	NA	CASSVGGAISTPGGYTF	TGCGCCAGCAGCGTAGGAGGCGCCATCTCCACTCCGGGAGGCTACACCTTC
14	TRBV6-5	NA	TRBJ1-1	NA	CASSLTGDNTEAFF	TGTGCCAGCTCCTTAACAGGTGACAACACTGAAGCTTTCTTT
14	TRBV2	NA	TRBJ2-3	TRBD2	CASSEAGGTDTQYF	TGTGCCAGCAGTGAGGCGGGGGGCACAGATACGCAGTATTTT
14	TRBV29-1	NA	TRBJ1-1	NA	CSARGTYRNTEAFF	TGCAGCGCCCGAGGGACATATCGGAACACTGAAGCTTTCTTT
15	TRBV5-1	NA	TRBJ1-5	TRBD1	CASSSTGDGNQPQHF	TGCGCCAGCAGCTCGACAGGGGACGGCAATCAGCCCCAGCATTTT
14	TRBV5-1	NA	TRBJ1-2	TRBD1	CASSLQGLSYGYTF	TGCGCCAGCAGCCTACAGGGGCTCAGCTATGGCTACACCTTC
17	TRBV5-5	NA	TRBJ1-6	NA	CASSAQDLSSYNSPLHF	TGTGCCAGCAGCGCTCAGGATTTGAGCTCCTATAATTCACCCCTCCACTTT
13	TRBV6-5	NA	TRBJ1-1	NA	CAAGRGMNTEAFF	TGTGCCGCTGGGCGGGGGATGAACACTGAAGCTTTCTTT
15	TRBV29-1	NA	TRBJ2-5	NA	CSVVRPTGLRETQYF	TGCAGCGTTGTTCGCCCGACGGGGTTGAGGGAGACCCAGTACTTC
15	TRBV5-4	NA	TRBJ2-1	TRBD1	CASRDRDRGSTAQFF	TGTGCCAGCAGAGACCGGGACAGGGGGTCCACCGCGCAGTTCTTC
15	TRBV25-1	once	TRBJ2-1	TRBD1	CASSELKGARDEQFF	TGTGCCAGCAGTGAATTGAAGGGGGCAAGGGATGAGCAGTTCTTC
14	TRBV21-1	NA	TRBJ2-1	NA	CATQKQGSYNEQFF	TGTGCCACGCAAAAACAGGGCTCCTACAATGAGCAGTTCTTC
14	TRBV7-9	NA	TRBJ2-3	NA	CASSLVGSTDTQYF	TGTGCCAGCAGCTTGGTTGGTAGCACAGATACGCAGTATTTT
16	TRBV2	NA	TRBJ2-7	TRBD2	CASKERLLAGDYEQYF	TGTGCCAGCAAAGAGCGCTTGCTAGCGGGTGACTACGAGCAGTACTTC
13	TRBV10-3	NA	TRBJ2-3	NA	CAISAVSADTQYF	TGTGCCATCAGTGCGGTTAGCGCGGATACGCAGTATTTT
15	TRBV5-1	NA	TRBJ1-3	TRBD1	CASSLDGQGANTIYF	TGCGCCAGCAGCTTGGACGGACAGGGTGCAAACACCATATATTTT
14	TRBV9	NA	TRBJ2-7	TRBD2	CASSPRTSGGQQYF	TGTGCCAGCAGCCCCCGGACTAGCGGGGGACAGCAGTACTTC
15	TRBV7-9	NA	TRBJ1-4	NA	CASSTKRGYNEKLFF	TGTGCCAGCAGCACCAAACGGGGATATAATGAAAAACTGTTTTTT
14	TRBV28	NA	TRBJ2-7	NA	CASSPLGSTGEQYF	TGTGCCAGCAGCCCCCTTGGATCTACGGGAGAGCAGTACTTC
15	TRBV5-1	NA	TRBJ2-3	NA	CASSLTAGATDTQYF	TGCGCCAGCAGCTTGACCGCGGGGGCGACAGATACGCAGTATTTT
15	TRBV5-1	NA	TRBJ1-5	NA	CASSLESGPNQPQHF	TGCGCCAGCAGCTTGGAATCGGGGCCGAATCAGCCCCAGCATTTT
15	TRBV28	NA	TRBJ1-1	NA	CASSLAHLGDTEAFF	TGTGCCAGCAGTTTGGCCCATCTCGGGGACACTGAAGCTTTCTTT
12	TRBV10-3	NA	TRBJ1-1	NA	CAISEYGVEAFF	TGTGCCATCAGTGAGTACGGAGTTGAAGCTTTCTTT
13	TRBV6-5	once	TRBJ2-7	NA	CASSLYARYEQYF	TGTGCCAGCAGTCTCTATGCCCGTTACGAGCAGTACTTC
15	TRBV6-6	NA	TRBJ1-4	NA	CASSYLPGTYEKLFF	TGTGCCAGCAGTTACCTGCCCGGGACATATGAAAAACTGTTTTTT
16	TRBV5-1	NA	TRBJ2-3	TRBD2	CASTEGGGGSTDTQYF	TGCGCCAGCACCGAGGGAGGCGGGGGGTCCACGGATACGCAGTATTTT
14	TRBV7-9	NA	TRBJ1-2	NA	CASSLPTLDGGYTF	TGTGCCAGCAGCTTACCGACACTAGATGGAGGCTACACCTTC
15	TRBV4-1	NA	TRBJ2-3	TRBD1	CASSQAGQGIDTQYF	TGCGCCAGCAGCCAAGCGGGACAGGGGATAGATACGCAGTATTTT
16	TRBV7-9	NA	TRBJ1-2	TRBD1	CASSSPGTGGSYGYTF	TGTGCCAGCAGCTCCCCTGGGACAGGAGGCTCTTATGGCTACACCTTC
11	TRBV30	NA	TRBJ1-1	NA	CAWSVGGRAFF	TGTGCCTGGAGTGTCGGTGGGCGAGCTTTCTTT
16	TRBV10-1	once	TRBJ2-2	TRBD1	CAKYRGQVGNTGELFF	TGCGCCAAGTACAGGGGGCAAGTGGGAAACACCGGGGAGCTGTTTTTT
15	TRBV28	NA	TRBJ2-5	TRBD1	CASSTGQPYQETQYF	TGTGCCAGCAGTACGGGACAGCCGTACCAAGAGACCCAGTACTTC
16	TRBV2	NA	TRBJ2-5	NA	CASSEGQAGGQETQYF	TGTGCCAGCAGTGAAGGACAGGCTGGGGGACAAGAGACCCAGTACTTC
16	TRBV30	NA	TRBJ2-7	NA	CAWSVGGRLLSYEQYF	TGTGCCTGGAGTGTGGGGGGACGCCTCCTATCCTACGAGCAGTACTTC